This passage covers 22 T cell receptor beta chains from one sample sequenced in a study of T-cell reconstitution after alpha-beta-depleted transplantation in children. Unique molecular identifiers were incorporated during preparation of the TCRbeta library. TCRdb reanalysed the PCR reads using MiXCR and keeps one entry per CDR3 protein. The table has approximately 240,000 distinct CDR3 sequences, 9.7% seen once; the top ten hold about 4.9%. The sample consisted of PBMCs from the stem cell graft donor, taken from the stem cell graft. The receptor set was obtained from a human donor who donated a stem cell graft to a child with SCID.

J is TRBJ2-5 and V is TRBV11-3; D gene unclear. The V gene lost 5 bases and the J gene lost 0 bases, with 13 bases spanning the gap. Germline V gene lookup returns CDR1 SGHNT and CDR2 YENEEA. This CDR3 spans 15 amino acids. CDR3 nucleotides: TGTGCCAGCAGCCCCGGTGACCGGGACCAAGAGACCCAGTACTTC. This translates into CASSPGDRDQETQYF.

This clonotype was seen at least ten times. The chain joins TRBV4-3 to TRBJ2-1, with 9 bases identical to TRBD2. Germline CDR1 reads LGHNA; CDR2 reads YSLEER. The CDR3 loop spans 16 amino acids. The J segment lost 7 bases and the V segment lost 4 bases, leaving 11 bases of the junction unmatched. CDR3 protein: CASSPGVAGDGNEQFF. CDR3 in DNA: TGCGCCAGCAGCCCTGGGGTAGCGGGGGACGGGAATGAGCAGTTCTTC.

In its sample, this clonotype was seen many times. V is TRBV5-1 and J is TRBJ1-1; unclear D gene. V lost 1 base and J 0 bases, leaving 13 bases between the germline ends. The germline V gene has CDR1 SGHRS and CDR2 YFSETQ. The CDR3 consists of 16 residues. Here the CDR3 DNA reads TGCGCCAGCAGCTTGAAACGGTTGGAAATGAACACTGAAGCTTTCTTT. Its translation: CASSLKRLEMNTEAFF. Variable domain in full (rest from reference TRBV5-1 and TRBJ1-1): KAGVTQTPRYLIKTRGQQVTLSCSPISGHRSVSWYQQTPGQGLQFLFEYFSETQRNKGNFPGRFSGRQFSNSRSEMNVSTLELGDSALYLCASSLKRLEMNTEAFFGQGTRLTVV.

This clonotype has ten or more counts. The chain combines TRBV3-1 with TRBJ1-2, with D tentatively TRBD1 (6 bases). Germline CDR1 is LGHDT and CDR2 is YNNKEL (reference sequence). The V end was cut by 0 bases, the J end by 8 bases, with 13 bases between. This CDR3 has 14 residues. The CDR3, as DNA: TGTGCCAGCAGCCAAGACCGGGGGGCAGTGGGCTACACCTTC. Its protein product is CASSQDRGAVGYTF.

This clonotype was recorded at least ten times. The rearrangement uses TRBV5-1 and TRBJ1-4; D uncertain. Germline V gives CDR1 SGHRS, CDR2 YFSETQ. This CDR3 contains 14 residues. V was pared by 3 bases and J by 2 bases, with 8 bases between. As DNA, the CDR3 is TGCGCCAGCAGCTCAGGAGAGACTAATGAAAAACTGTTTTTT. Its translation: CASSSGETNEKLFF.

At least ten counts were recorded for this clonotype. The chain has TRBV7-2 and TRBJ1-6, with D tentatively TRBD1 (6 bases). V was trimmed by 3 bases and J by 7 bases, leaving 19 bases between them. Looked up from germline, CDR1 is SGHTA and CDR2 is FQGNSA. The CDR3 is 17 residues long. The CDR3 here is CASSFSIRGGPNSPLHF. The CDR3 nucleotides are TGTGCCAGCAGCTTTTCAATACGCGGGGGGCCCAATTCACCCCTCCACTTT.

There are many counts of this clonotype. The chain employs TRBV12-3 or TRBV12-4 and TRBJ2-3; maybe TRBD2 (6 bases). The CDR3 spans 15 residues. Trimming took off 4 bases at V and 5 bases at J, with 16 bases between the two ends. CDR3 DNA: TGTGCCAGCAGTTCCCCGGGAGTTAGCGTAGATACGCAGTATTTT. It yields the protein CASSSPGVSVDTQYF.

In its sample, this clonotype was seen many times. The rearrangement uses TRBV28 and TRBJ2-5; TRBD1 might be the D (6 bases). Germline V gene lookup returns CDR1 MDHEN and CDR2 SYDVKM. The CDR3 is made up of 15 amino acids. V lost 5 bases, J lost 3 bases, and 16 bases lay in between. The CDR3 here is CASSPRGGWEETQYF. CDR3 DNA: TGTGCCAGCAGTCCCCGAGGGGGATGGGAAGAGACCCAGTACTTC.

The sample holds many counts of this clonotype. CDR3 sequence (DNA): TGCGCCAGCAGCCCCACGGGGGGCCGCACAGATACGCAGTATTTT. Amino acids: CASSPTGGRTDTQYF. The rearrangement joins TRBV5-1 to TRBJ2-3; a possible D gene is TRBD2 (7 bases). The length of the CDR3 is 15 residues. The V gene's germline CDR1 is SGHRS and CDR2 YFSETQ. V was shortened by 4 bases and J by 1 base, with 13 bases between the two germline ends. Looking up the rest from reference TRBV5-1 and TRBJ2-3 gives the full variable domain: KAGVTQTPRYLIKTRGQQVTLSCSPISGHRSVSWYQQTPGQGLQFLFEYFSETQRNKGNFPGRFSGRQFSNSRSEMNVSTLELGDSALYLCASSPTGGRTDTQYFGPGTRLTVL.

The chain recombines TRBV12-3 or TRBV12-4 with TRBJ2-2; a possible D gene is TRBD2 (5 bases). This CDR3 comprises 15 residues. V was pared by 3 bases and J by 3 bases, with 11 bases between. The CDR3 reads CASSFFEGDTGELFF. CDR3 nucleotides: TGTGCCAGCAGTTTTTTTGAGGGAGACACCGGGGAGCTGTTTTTT.

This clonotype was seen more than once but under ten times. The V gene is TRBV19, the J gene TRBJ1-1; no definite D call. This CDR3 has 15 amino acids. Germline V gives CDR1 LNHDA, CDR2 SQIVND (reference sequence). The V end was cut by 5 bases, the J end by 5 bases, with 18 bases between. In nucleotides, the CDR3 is TGTGCCAGTAGTGTCTTGTCTCTCGTCGATACTGAAGCTTTCTTT. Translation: CASSVLSLVDTEAFF.

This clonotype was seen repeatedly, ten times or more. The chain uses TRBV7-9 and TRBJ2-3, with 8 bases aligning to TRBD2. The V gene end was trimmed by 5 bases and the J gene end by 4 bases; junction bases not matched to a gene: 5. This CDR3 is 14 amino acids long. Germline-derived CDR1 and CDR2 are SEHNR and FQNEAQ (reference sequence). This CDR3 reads CASSHPGGADTQYF. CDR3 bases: TGTGCCAGCAGCCACCCCGGGGGGGCAGATACGCAGTATTTT. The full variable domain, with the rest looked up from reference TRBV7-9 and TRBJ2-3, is DTGVSQNPRHKITKRGQNVTFRCDPISEHNRLYWYRQTLGQGPEFLTYFQNEAQLEKSRLLSDRFSAERPKGSFSTLEIQRTEQGDSAMYLCASSHPGGADTQYFGPGTRLTVL.

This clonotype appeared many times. The CDR3 DNA reads TGCGCCAGCAGCTTGGGACCTCTAGCGGGGTCAGATACGCAGTATTTT. Protein: CASSLGPLAGSDTQYF. This chain links TRBV5-1 with TRBJ2-3; 9 bases match TRBD2. Germline lookup yields CDR1 SGHRS and CDR2 YFSETQ. V lost 0 bases, J lost 4 bases, and 6 bases stayed unmatched. The CDR3 runs to 16 residues.

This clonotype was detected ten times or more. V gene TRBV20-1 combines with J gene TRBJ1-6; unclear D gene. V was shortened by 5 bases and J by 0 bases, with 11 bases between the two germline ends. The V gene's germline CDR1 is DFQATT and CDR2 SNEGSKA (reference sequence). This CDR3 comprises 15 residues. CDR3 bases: TGCAGTGCTCTCCTCCCGAGCTCCTATAATTCACCCCTCCACTTT. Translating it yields CSALLPSSYNSPLHF.

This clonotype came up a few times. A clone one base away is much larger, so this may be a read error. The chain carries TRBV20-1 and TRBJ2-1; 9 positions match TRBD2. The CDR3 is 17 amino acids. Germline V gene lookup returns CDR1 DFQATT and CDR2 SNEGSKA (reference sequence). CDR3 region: CCASGAQAGSSYNEQFF. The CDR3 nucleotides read TGCTGTGCTAGCGGGGCCCAGGCAGGGAGCTCCTACAATGAGCAGTTCTTC.

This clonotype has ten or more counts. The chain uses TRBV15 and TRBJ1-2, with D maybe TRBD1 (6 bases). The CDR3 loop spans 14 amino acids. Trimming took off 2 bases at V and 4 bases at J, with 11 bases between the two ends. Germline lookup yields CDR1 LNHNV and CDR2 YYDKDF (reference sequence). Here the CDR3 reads CATSRIQTGYGYTF. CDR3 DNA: TGTGCCACCAGCAGAATCCAGACAGGCTATGGCTACACCTTC.

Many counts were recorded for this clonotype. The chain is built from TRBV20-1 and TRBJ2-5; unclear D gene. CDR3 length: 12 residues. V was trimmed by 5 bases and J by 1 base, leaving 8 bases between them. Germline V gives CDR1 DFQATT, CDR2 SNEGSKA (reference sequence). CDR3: CSALIVQETQYF. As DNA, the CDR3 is TGCAGTGCTTTAATAGTCCAAGAGACCCAGTACTTC.

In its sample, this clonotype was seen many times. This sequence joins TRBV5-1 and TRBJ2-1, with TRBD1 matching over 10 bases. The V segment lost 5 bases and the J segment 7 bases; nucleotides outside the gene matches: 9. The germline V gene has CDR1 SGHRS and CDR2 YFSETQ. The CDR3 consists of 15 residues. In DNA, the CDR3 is TGCGCCAGCAGACCCGGGACAGGGGCAGAGAATGAGCAGTTCTTC. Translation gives CASRPGTGAENEQFF.

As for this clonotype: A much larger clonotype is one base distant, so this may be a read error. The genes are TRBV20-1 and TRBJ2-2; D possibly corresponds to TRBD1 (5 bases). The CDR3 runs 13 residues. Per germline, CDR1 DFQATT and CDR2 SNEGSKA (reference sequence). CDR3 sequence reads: CCARGRNTGELFF. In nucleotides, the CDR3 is TGCTGTGCTAGGGGCAGGAACACCGGGGAGCTGTTTTTT.

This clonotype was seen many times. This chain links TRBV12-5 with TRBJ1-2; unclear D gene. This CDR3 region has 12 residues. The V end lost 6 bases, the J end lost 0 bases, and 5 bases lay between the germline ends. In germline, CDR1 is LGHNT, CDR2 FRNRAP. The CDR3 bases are TGTGCTAGTGGCCTAGCTAACTATGGCTACACCTTC. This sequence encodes CASGLANYGYTF.

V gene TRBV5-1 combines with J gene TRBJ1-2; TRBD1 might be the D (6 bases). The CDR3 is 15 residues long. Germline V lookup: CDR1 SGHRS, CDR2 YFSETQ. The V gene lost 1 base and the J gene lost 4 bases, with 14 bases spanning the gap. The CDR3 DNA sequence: TGCGCCAGCAGCTTGTCGTCAGGGGACCCCTATGGCTACACCTTC. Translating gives CASSLSSGDPYGYTF.

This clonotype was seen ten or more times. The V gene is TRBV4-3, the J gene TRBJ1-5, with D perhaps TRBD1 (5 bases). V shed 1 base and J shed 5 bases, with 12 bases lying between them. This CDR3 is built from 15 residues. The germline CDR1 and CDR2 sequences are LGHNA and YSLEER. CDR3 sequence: CASSQVWGGDQPQHF. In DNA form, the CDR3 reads TGCGCCAGCAGCCAAGTATGGGGGGGGGATCAGCCCCAGCATTTT.